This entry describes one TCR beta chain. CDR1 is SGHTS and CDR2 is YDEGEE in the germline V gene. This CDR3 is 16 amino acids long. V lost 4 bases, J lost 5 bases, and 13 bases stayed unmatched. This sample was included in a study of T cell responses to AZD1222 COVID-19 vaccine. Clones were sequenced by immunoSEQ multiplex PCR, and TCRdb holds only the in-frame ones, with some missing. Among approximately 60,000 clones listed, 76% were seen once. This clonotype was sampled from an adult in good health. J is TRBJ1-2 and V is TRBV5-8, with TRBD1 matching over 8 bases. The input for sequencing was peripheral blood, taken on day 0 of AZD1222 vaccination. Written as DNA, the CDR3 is TGTGCCAGCAGCCCTGAGACAGGGGCGGAGGGGTATGGCTACACCTTC. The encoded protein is CASSPETGAEGYGYTF.